Shown below are 3 T cell receptor beta chains from a single sample sequenced in a study of OX40 agonist ivuxolimab in advanced cancers. Generated by immunoSEQ multiplex PCR, the TCRdb table keeps only in-frame clones and is missing some. Of fewer than 75,000 clones in the sample, around 90% are singletons; the top ten hold roughly 0.66%. Source: CD4+ or CD8+ T cells sorted from blood, taken in a trial of the OX40 agonist ivuxolimab. The receptors here all came from an adult with an advanced solid tumor such as melanoma, head and neck, liver or kidney cancer.

The J gene is TRBJ2-2, the V gene TRBV7-3; no clear D gene. The V end lost 2 bases, the J end lost 6 bases, and 4 bases lay between the germline ends. The CDR3 contains 12 residues. Germline V gene lookup returns CDR1 SGHTA and CDR2 FQGTGA. The CDR3 loop reads CASSLGPGELFF. The DNA of the CDR3 is TGTGCCAGCAGCTTAGGGCCCGGGGAGCTGTTTTTT.

V gene TRBV6-5 combines with J gene TRBJ2-7; 9 bases align to TRBD1. V dropped 0 bases and J dropped 1; count of bases not matched to a gene: 1. The CDR3 length is 15 residues. Looked up from germline, CDR1 is MNHEY and CDR2 is SVGAGI. The CDR3 bases are TGTGCCAGCAGTTACTCTGGACAGGGGTCCTACGAGCAGTACTTC. Protein sequence: CASSYSGQGSYEQYF.

V and J are TRBV18 and TRBJ2-7; weak D call: TRBD2 (6 bases). The CDR3 spans 14 residues. V lost 6 bases, J lost 1 base, and 13 bases lay in between. The germline V gene has CDR1 KGHSH and CDR2 LQKENI. The CDR3 coding sequence is TGTGCCAGCTCCTCCAGCGGAGGGTCCTACGAGCAGTACTTC. Translation: CASSSSGGSYEQYF. The full variable domain, with the rest looked up from reference TRBV18 and TRBJ2-7, is NAGVMQNPRHLVRRRGQEARLRCSPMKGHSHVYWYRQLPEEGLKFMVYLQKENIIDESGMPKERFSAEFPKEGPSILRIQQVVRGDSAAYFCASSSSGGSYEQYFGPGTRLTVT.